Shown below are 18 T cell receptor beta chains from a single sample sequenced in a study of CD8+ T cells in alopecia areata. RNA was isolated and reverse transcribed to cDNA, the sequencing template. Method: immunoSEQ multiplex PCR; TCRdb's copy keeps in-frame clones and lacks some. The sample records 170,000 or so clones, 50% to 70% being singletons. The input for sequencing was CD4+ T cells sorted from blood, taken at week 0. The receptors were sampled from a human donor with alopecia areata.

The chain recombines TRBV23-1 with TRBJ1-1; 7 bases are a match to TRBD1. TRBV23-1 is noted as an ORF with a role that remains uncertain. Trimming cost V 3 bases and J 1 base; bases outside gene matches: 5. The CDR3 is made up of 15 amino acids. CDR3 protein: CASSQLTGRNTEAFF. CDR3 in DNA: TGCGCCAGCAGTCAGCTGACAGGGCGGAACACTGAAGCTTTCTTT.

This clone has only a few counts. The chain recombines TRBV29-1 with TRBJ2-3; D is perhaps TRBD2 (5 bases). V was cut by 6 bases and J by 2 bases, with 15 bases left in between. The germline V gene has CDR1 SQVTM and CDR2 ANQGSEA. This CDR3 has 14 amino acids. The CDR3 region has the DNA TGCAGCGTGGGAGCTGTGCTAAACACAGATACGCAGTATTTT. Protein: CSVGAVLNTDTQYF.

The gene calls are TRBV5-1 and TRBJ2-7, with 7 bases lining up with TRBD1. V was clipped by 4 bases and J by 4 bases; unmatched bases: 8. Germline V gives CDR1 SGHRS, CDR2 YFSETQ. The length of the CDR3 is 14 residues. CDR3 in DNA: TGCGCCAGCAGCACCGGGACAGCTCCTTACGAGCAGTACTTC. Translated, it gives CASSTGTAPYEQYF. The variable domain in full, completed from reference TRBV5-1 and TRBJ2-7, reads KAGVTQTPRYLIKTRGQQVTLSCSPISGHRSVSWYQQTPGQGLQFLFEYFSETQRNKGNFPGRFSGRQFSNSRSEMNVSTLELGDSALYLCASSTGTAPYEQYFGPGTRLTVT.

The chain joins TRBV4-3 to TRBJ1-2; no definite D call. CDR1 is LGHNA and CDR2 is YSLEER in the germline V gene. Trimming took 0 bases from V and 4 from J, leaving 12 bases between them. CDR3 length: 15 amino acids. In DNA, the CDR3 is TGCGCCAGCAGCCAAGAGGTCCAATCCTCCTATGGCTACACCTTC. Amino acid sequence: CASSQEVQSSYGYTF.

This sequence joins TRBV28 and TRBJ2-3, with 7 bases lining up with TRBD1. Germline CDR1 MDHEN, CDR2 SYDVKM. The CDR3 extends over 12 amino acids. V lost 6 bases and J lost 13; bases outside the gene matches: 10. DNA for the CDR3: TGTGCCAGCAGAGCCCGACAGGGTCGAAAGTATTTT. Translation: CASRARQGRKYF.

The chain employs TRBV5-1 and TRBJ2-7; D ambiguous. The CDR3 loop spans 13 amino acids. The V end lost 5 bases, the J end lost 3 bases, and 12 bases lay between the germline ends. Germline assignment: CDR1 SGHRS and CDR2 YFSETQ. The CDR3 loop reads CASSWESGYEQYF. Here the CDR3 DNA reads TGCGCCAGCAGTTGGGAATCGGGCTACGAGCAGTACTTC.

The chain has TRBV7-3 and TRBJ2-3; 11 bases match TRBD2. Germline lookup yields CDR1 SGHTA and CDR2 FQGTGA. Trimming took 2 bases from V and 7 from J; bases not matched to a gene: 11. There are 17 residues in the CDR3. CDR3 in amino acids: CASSLGATSGGSNTQYF. DNA of the CDR3: TGTGCCAGCAGCTTAGGGGCCACTAGCGGGGGTTCGAATACGCAGTATTTT.

This clone came up once. V gene TRBV25-1 combines with J gene TRBJ1-6, with D unresolved. The germline V gene has CDR1 MGHDK and CDR2 SYGVNS. Trimming stripped 10 bases from V and 4 bases from J, with 14 bases between. The CDR3 length is 14 residues. In DNA, the CDR3 is TGTGCCAACTTCATTGGGTTGTATAATTCACCCCTCCACTTT. The encoded protein is CANFIGLYNSPLHF. Complete variable domain (other parts from reference TRBV25-1 and TRBJ1-6): EADIYQTPRYLVIGTGKKITLECSQTMGHDKMYWYQQDPGMELHLIHYSYGVNSTEKGDLSSESTVSRIRTEHFPLTLESARPSHTSQYLCANFIGLYNSPLHFGNGTRLTVT.

This clone was found a few times. The chain is built from TRBV29-1 and TRBJ2-7, with 7 bases fitting TRBD1. J lost 4 bases, V lost 5 bases, and 5 bases had no gene match. The CDR3 extends over 12 amino acids. The germline V gene has CDR1 SQVTM and CDR2 ANQGSEA. The CDR3 reads CSVTGTDYEQYF. The DNA for the CDR3 is TGCAGCGTTACCGGGACAGATTACGAGCAGTACTTC.

This clone was observed a handful of times. This chain links TRBV7-2 with TRBJ2-3; 7 bases line up with TRBD2. J lost 1 base, V lost 5 bases, and 6 bases had no gene match. The CDR3 spans 15 residues. The germline CDR1 and CDR2 sequences are SGHTA and FQGNSA. The CDR3: CASSRGVVGTDTQYF. CDR3 coding DNA: TGTGCCAGCAGCCGGGGGGTCGTGGGCACAGATACGCAGTATTTT. The whole variable domain, remainder taken from reference TRBV7-2 and TRBJ2-3, is GAGVSQSPSNKVTEKGKDVELRCDPISGHTALYWYRQSLGQGLEFLIYFQGNSAPDKSGLPSDRFSAERTGGSVSTLTIQRTQQEDSAVYLCASSRGVVGTDTQYFGPGTRLTVL.

The rearrangement joins TRBV29-1 to TRBJ2-5; TRBD1 agrees at 8 bases. The CDR3 runs 14 residues. The V gene's germline CDR1 is SQVTM and CDR2 ANQGSEA. V lost 6 bases to trimming and J lost 7 bases; unmatched junction nucleotides: 13. The CDR3 nucleotides are TGCAGCGTCTCCTCATCACAGGGGGTAGGGACCCAGTACTTC. This codes for CSVSSSQGVGTQYF.

With respect to this clone: In the same sample, other DNA sequences code for this CDR3. V and J are TRBV29-1 and TRBJ1-1; D is uncertain. The germline V gene has CDR1 SQVTM and CDR2 ANQGSEA. V dropped 4 bases and J dropped 2 bases, with 8 bases sitting between them. This CDR3 contains 12 residues. The CDR3 spells CSVGEGNTEAFF. The DNA of the CDR3 is TGCAGCGTTGGGGAGGGCAACACTGAAGCTTTCTTT.

This clone was observed a few times. Written as DNA, the CDR3 is TGCGCCAGCAGCCAAGCCAGGACAGGGGATGGCTACACCTTC. Protein product: CASSQARTGDGYTF. The chain combines TRBV4-3 with TRBJ1-2, with 9 bases matching TRBD1. The CDR3 contains 14 residues. Trimming removed 1 base from V and 6 bases from J; junction bases left unmatched: 3. Germline V gene sequence: CDR1 LGHNA, CDR2 YSLEER.

The chain couples TRBV30 to TRBJ2-5, with 9 bases matching TRBD1. Per germline, CDR1 GTSNPN and CDR2 SVGIG (reference sequence). V lost 0 bases and J lost 1; bases outside the gene matches: 3. The CDR3 loop spans 15 amino acids. The CDR3 bases are TGTGCCTGGAGTGTGGGGACAGGGCCCCAAGAGACCCAGTACTTC. As protein: CAWSVGTGPQETQYF.

The rearrangement uses TRBV6-5 and TRBJ1-5; D uncertain. The germline gives CDR1 MNHEY, CDR2 SVGAGI. V was shortened by 0 bases and J by 6 bases, with 12 bases between the two germline ends. This CDR3 spans 15 amino acids. The CDR3: CASSYSRDRSQPQHF. In DNA, the CDR3 is TGTGCCAGCAGTTACTCCCGGGATCGGAGTCAGCCCCAGCATTTT.

This clone was recorded once. CDR3 sequence: CSATGVGGYTF. The CDR3 DNA reads TGCAGCGCAACAGGGGTTGGTGGCTACACCTTC. The genes are TRBV29-1 and TRBJ1-2, with TRBD1 identical over 7 bases. The CDR3 extends over 11 amino acids. Germline V gives CDR1 SQVTM, CDR2 ANQGSEA. Trimming cost V 7 bases and J 7 bases; bases outside gene matches: 6.

This clone was recorded many times. The chain joins TRBV16 to TRBJ2-5; tentatively, D is TRBD1 or TRBD2 (5 bases each). The germline gives CDR1 KGHSY, CDR2 FQNENV. The CDR3 is made up of 14 amino acids. V lost 0 bases, J lost 1 base, and 6 bases lay in between. DNA for the CDR3: TGTGCCAGCAGCCAATCGGGGGTCCAAGAGACCCAGTACTTC. Protein sequence: CASSQSGVQETQYF.

V and J are TRBV4-3 and TRBJ2-7; 9 bases agree with TRBD2. J was trimmed by 1 base and V by 1 base; bases with no gene match: 5. CDR1 and CDR2 (germline): LGHNA, YSLEER. This CDR3 spans 16 amino acids. The CDR3 protein is CASSQVAGALSYEQYF. The CDR3, as DNA: TGCGCCAGCAGCCAAGTAGCGGGGGCCCTTTCCTACGAGCAGTACTTC.